The sequence of this T cell receptor beta chain was determined in a study of T-cell reconstitution after alpha-beta-depleted transplantation in children. Preparation of the TCRbeta library involved a method that used unique molecular identifiers. TCRdb reanalysed the PCR reads using MiXCR and keeps one entry per CDR3 protein. The data contain roughly 590,000 distinct CDR3 sequences, around a sixth of them singletons. V was clipped by 1 base and J by 3 bases, with 11 bases between them. CDR1 and CDR2 from the germline V gene are DFQATT and SNEGSKA (reference sequence). The CDR3 totals 14 residues. The material was PBMCs from the stem cell graft donor, obtained from the stem cell graft. The J gene is TRBJ2-3, the V gene TRBV20-1, with D possibly matching TRBD2 (6 bases). This sequence was found in a human donor who donated a stem cell graft to a child with acute myeloid leukemia. CDR3 sequence reads: CSARGREWTDTQYF. The DNA for the CDR3 is TGCAGTGCTAGAGGGAGGGAGTGGACAGATACGCAGTATTTT.